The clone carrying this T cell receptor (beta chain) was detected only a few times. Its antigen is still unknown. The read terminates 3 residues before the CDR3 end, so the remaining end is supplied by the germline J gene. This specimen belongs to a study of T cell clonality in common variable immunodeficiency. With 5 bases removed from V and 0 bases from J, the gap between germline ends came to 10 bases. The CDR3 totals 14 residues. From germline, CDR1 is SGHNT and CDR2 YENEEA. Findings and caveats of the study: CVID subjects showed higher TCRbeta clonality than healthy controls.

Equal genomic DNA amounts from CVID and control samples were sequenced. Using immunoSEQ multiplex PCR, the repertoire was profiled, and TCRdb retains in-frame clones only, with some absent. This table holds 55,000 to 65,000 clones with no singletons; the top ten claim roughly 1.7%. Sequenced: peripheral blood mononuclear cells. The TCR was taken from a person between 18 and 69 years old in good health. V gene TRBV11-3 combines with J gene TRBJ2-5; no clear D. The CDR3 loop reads CASSTSANQETQYF. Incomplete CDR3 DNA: TGTGCCAGCAGCACCTCAGCGAACCAAGAGACC.